The entry below describes one T cell receptor (beta chain). Its specificity is not known. The sorted conventional CD4+ T cells were CD25-low and CD127-high, with genomic DNA sequenced. The germline V gene has CDR1 SNHLY and CDR2 FYNNEI. The germline V and J ends were trimmed by 3 bases and 12 bases, with 15 bases remaining between them. The CDR3 spans 12 residues. This sample stems from a study of regulatory and conventional T cells in RAG deficiency. Whole-study findings and limits: Treg unique TCR beta sequences were around 100-fold fewer in Omenn syndrome and CID/AS patients than controls. Shannon entropy fell and Simpson indices rose in RAG-deficient patients.

Libraries were prepared by immunoSEQ multiplex PCR; TCRdb keeps only in-frame clonotypes and omits some of them. The sample has fewer than 30,000 clones, roughly 96% seen once; the top ten hold 0.15% to 0.2%. The data were also submitted as part of a second study, on regulatory T cells. According to that study: Amplification used 52 TRBV primers and 13 TRBJ primers. Patient repertoires had restricted TRB V-J pairs and skewed V and J usage, most in Tregs.

The chain joins TRBV2 to TRBJ2-7; D possibly corresponds to TRBD2 (5 bases). Material for sequencing was CD25- CD4+ T cells sorted from blood. The origin of this receptor is a human donor in good health. The CDR3 sequence: CASSEQHRDGYF. The CDR3 DNA sequence: TGTGCCAGCAGTGAGCAACACCGGGATGGGTACTTC.